These 12 T cell receptor beta chains came from one sample sequenced in a study of blood T cell repertoires in COVID-19. Repertoires were generated with immunoSEQ multiplex PCR, while TCRdb's copy carries only in-frame clones and drops some. The repertoire has 65,000 to 80,000 clones, about 90% of them found once; the top ten carry 6.5% to 9.5%. The sequencing sample was made of peripheral blood. Source of these receptors: a man aged 45 to 65 with active COVID-19.

DNA for the CDR3: TGTGCCAGCAGTGGAACCCCTGGACAGCTCTATGGCTACACCTTC. This sequence encodes CASSGTPGQLYGYTF. J is TRBJ1-2 and V is TRBV27, with D possibly matching TRBD1 (6 bases). The CDR3 covers 15 residues. Germline lookup yields CDR1 MNHEY and CDR2 SMNVEV (reference sequence). V lost 5 bases, J lost 4 bases, and 17 bases lay in between.

The chain carries TRBV10-3 and TRBJ1-1; D uncertain. Germline V gives CDR1 ENHRY, CDR2 SYGVKD. The CDR3 is made up of 13 amino acids. The germline V and J ends were trimmed by 6 bases and 4 bases, with 12 bases remaining between them. The CDR3, as DNA: TGTGCCATCAGCCAAGGGAGTGGCACTGAAGCTTTCTTT. This sequence encodes CAISQGSGTEAFF.

The rearrangement links TRBV5-4 to TRBJ2-6; 8 bases match TRBD2. The V segment lost 4 bases and the J segment 2 bases; nucleotides outside the gene matches: 5. CDR3 length: 16 amino acids. Germline values: CDR1 SGHNT, CDR2 YYREEE (reference sequence). The CDR3 is CASSPPGGAGANVLTF. The CDR3 nucleotides read TGTGCCAGCAGCCCCCCCGGGGGGGCTGGGGCCAACGTCCTGACTTTC.

The chain employs TRBV4-2 and TRBJ2-1, with a possible D match to TRBD2 (6 bases). Looked up from germline, CDR1 is LGHNA and CDR2 is YNFKEQ. The V gene lost 2 bases and the J gene lost 1 base, with 12 bases spanning the gap. There are 16 residues in the CDR3. CDR3 region: CASSQTGTPSYNEQFF. CDR3 DNA sequence: TGTGCCAGCAGCCAAACCGGGACTCCGTCCTACAATGAGCAGTTCTTC.

The J gene is TRBJ1-1, the V gene TRBV20-1; 8 bases fit TRBD1. CDR1 is DFQATT, CDR2 SNEGSKA, per germline (reference sequence). The J segment lost 2 bases and the V segment lost 3 bases, leaving 8 bases of the junction unmatched. The CDR3 length is 15 residues. CDR3 region: CSASLRTGSNTEAFF. Here the CDR3 DNA reads TGCAGTGCTAGTTTAAGGACAGGGAGTAACACTGAAGCTTTCTTT.

The rearrangement joins TRBV7-9 to TRBJ2-5; 8 bases are a match to TRBD2. The V segment lost 4 bases and the J segment 5 bases; nucleotides outside the gene matches: 12. This CDR3 contains 16 residues. From germline, CDR1 is SEHNR and CDR2 FQNEAQ (reference sequence). The CDR3 sequence is CASSSRMGRGVETQYF. CDR3 nucleotides: TGTGCCAGCAGCTCCCGGATGGGGCGGGGGGTCGAGACCCAGTACTTC.

The chain is built from TRBV28 and TRBJ2-5; D gene ambiguous. Per germline, CDR1 MDHEN and CDR2 SYDVKM. This CDR3 is built from 14 residues. V was trimmed by 5 bases and J by 2 bases, leaving 12 bases between them. The CDR3 is CASSPPNRQETQYF. The CDR3 DNA follows: TGTGCCAGCAGTCCCCCCAACAGACAAGAGACCCAGTACTTC.

The gene calls are TRBV28 and TRBJ1-2; 9 bases agree with TRBD1. CDR1 and CDR2 (germline): MDHEN, SYDVKM. V lost 3 bases and J lost 7; bases outside the gene matches: 6. This CDR3 has 14 amino acids. The CDR3 is CASSFAGTGSGYTF. The CDR3 DNA follows: TGTGCCAGCAGTTTTGCCGGGACAGGGAGTGGCTACACCTTC.

As DNA, the CDR3 is TGTGCCAGCAGCTTAGCGGGAGGCAATCAGCCCCAGCATTTT. Its protein product is CASSLAGGNQPQHF. The chain combines TRBV7-2 with TRBJ1-5; D uncertain. This CDR3 has 14 amino acids. V lost 0 bases, J lost 2 bases, and 5 bases lay in between. Germline-derived CDR1 and CDR2 are SGHTA and FQGNSA.

This chain joins TRBV28 and TRBJ2-2; the D gene is possibly TRBD2 (5 bases). Per germline, CDR1 MDHEN and CDR2 SYDVKM. This CDR3 spans 14 amino acids. The V end lost 6 bases, the J end lost 1 base, and 9 bases lay between the germline ends. The CDR3 is CASRVEGNTGELFF. CDR3 nucleotides: TGTGCCAGCAGGGTAGAGGGGAACACCGGGGAGCTGTTTTTT.

The V and J genes are TRBV7-3 and TRBJ2-1, with TRBD2 identical over 11 bases. There are 18 residues in the CDR3. V lost 0 bases, J lost 0 bases, and 4 bases stayed unmatched. Germline loops: CDR1 SGHTA, CDR2 FQGTGA. CDR3: CASSLTGSGRVSYNEQFF. The DNA of the CDR3 is TGTGCCAGCAGCTTAACGGGTAGCGGGAGGGTCTCCTACAATGAGCAGTTCTTC.

In DNA, the CDR3 is TGTGCCAGCAGCGCCATGTCTGGGAGCAATGAGCAGTTCTTC. Its translation: CASSAMSGSNEQFF. The chain has TRBV9 and TRBJ2-1; D might be TRBD2 (5 bases). The CDR3 is 14 amino acids. Trimming took 3 bases from V and 6 from J, leaving 13 bases between them. Looked up from germline, CDR1 is SGDLS and CDR2 is YYNGEE.